These 21 T cell receptor beta chains came from one sample sequenced in a study of OX40 agonist ivuxolimab in advanced cancers. Profiled with immunoSEQ multiplex PCR; TCRdb holds only in-frame clones, not every one. The profile shows around 140,000 clones, 90% of them singletons. This sample comprised CD4+ or CD8+ T cells sorted from blood, obtained in a trial of the OX40 agonist ivuxolimab. These receptors were taken from an adult with an advanced solid tumor such as melanoma, head and neck, liver or kidney cancer.

The chain combines TRBV28 with TRBJ1-4; the match to TRBD1 covers 10 bases. From germline, CDR1 is MDHEN and CDR2 SYDVKM. The V gene end was trimmed by 6 bases and the J gene end by 7 bases; junction bases not matched to a gene: 14. This CDR3 has 17 residues. CDR3 in amino acids: CASSRRGQGVLGEKLFF. The CDR3 nucleotides are TGTGCCAGCAGCCGTAGAGGACAGGGGGTTTTAGGTGAAAAACTGTTTTTT.

This chain connects TRBV14 to TRBJ1-6; unclear D gene. This CDR3 has 14 residues. Germline V gives CDR1 SGHDN, CDR2 FVKESK. V was trimmed by 6 bases and J by 7 bases, leaving 13 bases between them. DNA for the CDR3: TGTGCCAGCAGTTCGGGTCTGACAAATTCACCCCTCCACTTT. It is translated as CASSSGLTNSPLHF. The full variable domain, with the rest looked up from reference TRBV14 and TRBJ1-6, is EAGVTQFPSHSVIEKGQTVTLRCDPISGHDNLYWYRRVMGKEIKFLLHFVKESKQDESGMPNNRFLAERTGGTYSTLKVQPAELEDSGVYFCASSSGLTNSPLHFGNGTRLTVT.

This sequence joins TRBV27 and TRBJ1-1, with TRBD1 matching 8 bases. The CDR3 contains 13 residues. CDR1 and CDR2 (germline): MNHEY, SMNVEV (reference sequence). J lost 5 bases, V lost 7 bases, and 6 bases had no gene match. The CDR3 is CASTTQGGTEAFF. The CDR3 DNA sequence: TGTGCCAGCACCACACAGGGGGGGACTGAAGCTTTCTTT.

The chain joins TRBV19 to TRBJ2-6; the D gene is possibly TRBD1 (5 bases). Germline CDR1 reads LNHDA; CDR2 reads SQIVND (reference sequence). The CDR3 extends over 15 amino acids. The V and J ends lost 3 bases and 2 bases respectively, with 8 bases between them. As DNA, the CDR3 is TGTGCCAGTAGTATTGCAGGGACTGGGGCCAACGTCCTGACTTTC. Translated, it gives CASSIAGTGANVLTF.

With respect to this clone: Other DNA sequences in this sample translate to the same CDR3. The rearrangement joins TRBV27 to TRBJ2-1; D gene unclear. The V gene's germline CDR1 is MNHEY and CDR2 SMNVEV (reference sequence). Trimming pared 2 bases from V and 4 bases from J, leaving 3 bases between. CDR3 size: 12 residues. The CDR3 loop reads CASSLNYNEQFF. Here the CDR3 DNA reads TGTGCCAGCAGTTTAAATTACAATGAGCAGTTCTTC.

This chain uses TRBV11-2 with TRBJ2-2, with D perhaps TRBD1 (6 bases). Germline CDR1 and CDR2: SGHAT and FQNNGV. The V end was cut by 5 bases, the J end by 4 bases, with 11 bases between. The CDR3 consists of 14 residues. Here the CDR3 DNA reads TGTGCCAGCAGCCTCCGGACAGTCACCGGGGAGCTGTTTTTT. Protein: CASSLRTVTGELFF.

DNA for the CDR3: TGTGCCAGCAGCCGACTCGGGACAGCGAACACTGAAGCTTTCTTT. Its translation: CASSRLGTANTEAFF. The V call is TRBV5-6, the J call TRBJ1-1; TRBD1 agrees at 7 bases. Germline CDR1 SGHDT, CDR2 YYEEEE. V lost 4 bases to trimming and J lost 1 base; unmatched junction nucleotides: 7. The CDR3 runs 15 residues.

This rearrangement joins TRBV2 to TRBJ1-1; TRBD1 is a possible D gene (5 bases). The length of the CDR3 is 16 residues. The germline V gene has CDR1 SNHLY and CDR2 FYNNEI. Trimming took 0 bases from V and 3 from J, leaving 14 bases between them. CDR3 region: CASSEALGRGDTEAFF. The CDR3 nucleotides are TGTGCCAGCAGTGAAGCGTTAGGGAGAGGGGACACTGAAGCTTTCTTT.

The table lists this clone with a few counts. The chain is built from TRBV30 and TRBJ1-5, with D unclear. The ends were cut back, 1 base at V and 5 bases at J, with 9 bases in the middle. The CDR3 is made up of 13 amino acids. Germline lookup yields CDR1 GTSNPN and CDR2 SVGIG (reference sequence). The CDR3 sequence is CAWSAHSDQPQHF. In DNA form, the CDR3 reads TGTGCCTGGAGTGCCCACAGCGATCAGCCCCAGCATTTT.

The chain combines TRBV7-3 with TRBJ2-3; D unclear. The CDR3 has 12 residues. The V gene's germline CDR1 is SGHTA and CDR2 FQGTGA. The V gene lost 0 bases and the J gene lost 4 bases, with 2 bases spanning the gap. CDR3 residues: CASSLTPDTQYF. The CDR3 region has the DNA TGTGCCAGCAGCTTAACCCCAGATACGCAGTATTTT.

The V gene is TRBV25-1, the J gene TRBJ1-2; no definite D call. Looked up from germline, CDR1 is MGHDK and CDR2 is SYGVNS. V dropped 5 bases and J dropped 8 bases, with 15 bases sitting between them. This CDR3 contains 13 residues. In DNA form, the CDR3 reads TGTGCCAGCAGTCCTAGGAAACAGTCGGGCTACACCTTC. It yields the protein CASSPRKQSGYTF.

The chain couples TRBV9 to TRBJ2-5, with 7 bases matching TRBD1. CDR1 SGDLS and CDR2 YYNGEE come from the germline V gene. This CDR3 has 13 amino acids. Trimming removed 4 bases from V and 4 bases from J; junction bases left unmatched: 4. This CDR3 is CASSPGTVETQYF. The CDR3 nucleotides are TGTGCCAGCAGCCCCGGGACAGTAGAGACCCAGTACTTC.

This clone was seen a single time. This sequence joins TRBV10-3 and TRBJ2-2; the D call may be TRBD1 or TRBD2 (5 bases each). V lost 0 bases and J 5 bases, leaving 13 bases between the germline ends. Per the germline V gene, CDR1 is ENHRY and CDR2 is SYGVKD. The CDR3 loop spans 16 amino acids. The chain's CDR3 is CAISESVGGGTGELFF. In nucleotides, the CDR3 is TGTGCCATCAGTGAGTCAGTTGGTGGGGGAACCGGGGAGCTGTTTTTT.

This chain joins TRBV27 and TRBJ1-1, with D perhaps TRBD1 (6 bases). The ends were cut back, 2 bases at V and 5 bases at J, with 15 bases in the middle. Per germline, CDR1 MNHEY and CDR2 SMNVEV (reference sequence). The CDR3 is 15 amino acids. The CDR3 DNA is TGTGCCAGCAGTTTACTCAACAGGGCGGGGACTGAAGCTTTCTTT. Its translation: CASSLLNRAGTEAFF.

This CDR3 is CASGADTQYF. DNA for the CDR3: TGCGCCAGCGGGGCAGATACGCAGTATTTT. J is TRBJ2-3 and V is TRBV4-3, with D uncertain. Germline CDR1 reads LGHNA; CDR2 reads YSLEER. Trimming took off 8 bases at V and 4 bases at J, with 4 bases between the two ends. This CDR3 has 10 amino acids.

This chain links TRBV4-1 with TRBJ2-5; TRBD2 matches 11 bases. The CDR3 loop spans 15 amino acids. Germline V gene sequence: CDR1 MGHRA, CDR2 YSYEKL. The V segment lost 5 bases and the J segment 4 bases; nucleotides outside the gene matches: 6. The CDR3 nucleotides read TGCGCCAGCAGCACCCCGGGACTAGCGGTAGAGACCCAGTACTTC. It codes for CASSTPGLAVETQYF.

This sequence joins TRBV9 and TRBJ2-3; TRBD2 agrees at 11 bases. The CDR3 loop spans 15 amino acids. V shed 2 bases, J shed 5 bases, and the junction held 4 bases outside the gene matches. Germline lookup yields CDR1 SGDLS and CDR2 YYNGEE. In DNA, the CDR3 is TGTGCCAGCAGCGTGGTAGCGGGAGGGGGAGATACGCAGTATTTT. Encoded protein: CASSVVAGGGDTQYF.

This clone was seen a few times. This chain links TRBV27 with TRBJ1-2; 8 nucleotides line up with TRBD1. V lost 6 bases, J lost 2 bases, and 17 bases stayed unmatched. The CDR3 consists of 18 residues. Germline V gene data show CDR1 as MNHEY and CDR2 as SMNVEV (reference sequence). The CDR3 loop reads CASRPTRDRSFGNYGYTF. The CDR3, as DNA: TGTGCCAGCAGGCCAACCCGGGACAGGTCGTTCGGGAACTATGGCTACACCTTC.

J is TRBJ1-1 and V is TRBV5-6; 10 nucleotides align to TRBD1. Germline V gene sequence: CDR1 SGHDT, CDR2 YYEEEE. Trimming cost V 0 bases and J 3 bases; bases outside gene matches: 5. This CDR3 has 16 amino acids. CDR3 bases: TGTGCCAGCAGCTTGGTGGGACAGGGGAGGTACACTGAAGCTTTCTTT. The encoded protein is CASSLVGQGRYTEAFF. Based on the CDR3 plus reference TRBV5-6 and TRBJ1-1, the full variable domain is DAGVTQSPTHLIKTRGQQVTLRCSPKSGHDTVSWYQQALGQGPQFIFQYYEEEERQRGNFPDRFSGHQFPNYSSELNVNALLLGDSALYLCASSLVGQGRYTEAFFGQGTRLTVV.

This chain joins TRBV18 and TRBJ2-1; D is perhaps TRBD2 (6 bases). Trimming removed 4 bases from V and 6 bases from J, with 13 bases in between. CDR3 length equals 14 residues. Germline V gene sequence: CDR1 KGHSH, CDR2 LQKENI. CDR3 region: CASSLTSFSNEQFF. Written as DNA, the CDR3 is TGTGCCAGCTCACTCACTAGCTTTTCCAATGAGCAGTTCTTC.

This clone appeared a single time. The chain employs TRBV18 and TRBJ2-2; D may correspond to TRBD1 or TRBD2 (5 bases each). Trimming removed 1 base from V and 2 bases from J, with 8 bases in between. The germline V gene has CDR1 KGHSH and CDR2 LQKENI. The CDR3 loop spans 15 amino acids. The CDR3 coding sequence is TGTGCCAGCTCACCACTCAGGGACAACACCGGGGAGCTGTTTTTT. Encoded protein: CASSPLRDNTGELFF.